This T cell receptor beta chain was identified in a study of shared clonotypes between healthy human individuals. The germline V gene has CDR1 MNHNS and CDR2 SASEGT. V was pared by 5 bases and J by 5 bases, with 8 bases of the junction left unmatched. This CDR3 is built from 15 residues. In replicate PCRs of sorted subsets, roughly 200 ng DNA, about 30,000 T cell genomes, was used. TCRdb keeps only in-frame clones here, not all; method: immunoSEQ multiplex PCR. The profile shows over 1.4 million clones, about 96% of them singletons. The split of CD4+ cells yielded CD45RA+ naive and CD45RA-negative memory subsets.

The J gene is TRBJ2-1, the V gene TRBV6-1; 8 positions match TRBD2. The receptor's source is a man aged 30-40 years in good health. Sequencing was carried out using naive CD4+ T cells sorted from blood. As for subset: CD45RA+ positively selected. For the CDR3, the DNA is TGTGCCAGCAGTAGCGGGAGCGGAATAAACAATGAGCAGTTCTTC. It yields the protein CASSSGSGINNEQFF.